This T cell receptor (beta chain) came from a study of blood T cell repertoires in COVID-19. As for the study in general: From T cells, B-cell-depleted T cells, or PBMCs came the material, which was cDNA or gDNA.

V lost 5 bases and J lost 5; bases outside the gene matches: 11. Germline V gives CDR1 SGHAT, CDR2 FQNNGV. The CDR3 contains 16 residues. The protocol was immunoSEQ multiplex PCR, while the TCRdb copy is restricted to in-frame clones and leaves out a portion. The repertoire holds about 18,000 clones, with approximately 88% as singletons. This TCR was sampled from a woman aged 25 to 39 who had recovered from COVID-19. The specimen sequenced was PBMCs or T cells enriched from blood (not recorded which). V usage is TRBV11-2 and J usage is TRBJ2-2; 7 bases agree with TRBD2. For the CDR3, the DNA is TGTGCCAGCAGCCCCCCGGAGACTAGCTCAACCGGGGAGCTGTTTTTT. Protein: CASSPPETSSTGELFF.